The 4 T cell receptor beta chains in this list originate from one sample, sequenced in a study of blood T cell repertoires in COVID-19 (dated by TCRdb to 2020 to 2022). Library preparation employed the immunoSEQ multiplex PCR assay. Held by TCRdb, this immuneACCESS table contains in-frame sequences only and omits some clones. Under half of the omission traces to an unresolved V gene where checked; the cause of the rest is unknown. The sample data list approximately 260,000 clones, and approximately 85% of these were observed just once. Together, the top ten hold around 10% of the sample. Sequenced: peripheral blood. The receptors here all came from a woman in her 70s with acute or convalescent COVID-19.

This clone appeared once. The CDR3 loop is CASSIPRLNYGYTF. CDR3 coding DNA: TGTGCCAGTAGTATCCCCAGGCTGAACTATGGCTACACCTTC. The rearrangement joins TRBV19 to TRBJ1-2; no clear D. This CDR3 is 14 amino acids long. Germline V gene data show CDR1 as LNHDA and CDR2 as SQIVND (reference sequence). Trimming removed 3 bases from V and 2 bases from J, with 10 bases in between.

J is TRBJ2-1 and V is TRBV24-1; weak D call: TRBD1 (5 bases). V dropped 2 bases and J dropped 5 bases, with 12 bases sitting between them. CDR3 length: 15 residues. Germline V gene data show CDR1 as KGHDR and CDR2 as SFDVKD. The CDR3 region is CATSDSARTHNEQFF. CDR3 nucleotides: TGTGCCACCAGTGATTCCGCTCGGACACACAATGAGCAGTTCTTC.

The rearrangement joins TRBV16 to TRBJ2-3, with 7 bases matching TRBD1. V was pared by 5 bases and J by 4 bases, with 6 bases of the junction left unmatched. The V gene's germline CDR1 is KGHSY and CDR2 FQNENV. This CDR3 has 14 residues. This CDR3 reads CASSRQGKADTQYF. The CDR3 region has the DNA TGTGCCAGCAGCAGACAGGGAAAGGCAGATACGCAGTATTTT.

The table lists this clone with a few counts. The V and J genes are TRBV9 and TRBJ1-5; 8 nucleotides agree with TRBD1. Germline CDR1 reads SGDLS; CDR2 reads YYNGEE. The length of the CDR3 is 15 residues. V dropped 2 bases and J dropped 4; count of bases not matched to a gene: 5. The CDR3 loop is CASSVSTGANQPQHF. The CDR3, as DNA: TGTGCCAGCAGCGTTTCGACAGGGGCGAATCAGCCCCAGCATTTT.